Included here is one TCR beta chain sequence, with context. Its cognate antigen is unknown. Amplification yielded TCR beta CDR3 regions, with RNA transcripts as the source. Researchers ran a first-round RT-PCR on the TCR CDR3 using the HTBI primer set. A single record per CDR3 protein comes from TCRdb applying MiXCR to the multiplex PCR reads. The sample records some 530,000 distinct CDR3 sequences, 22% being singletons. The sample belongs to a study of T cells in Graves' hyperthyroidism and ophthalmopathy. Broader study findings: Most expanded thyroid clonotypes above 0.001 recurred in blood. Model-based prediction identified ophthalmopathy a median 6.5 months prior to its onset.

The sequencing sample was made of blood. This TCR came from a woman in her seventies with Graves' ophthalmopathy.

CDR3 amino acids: CASSFGTVSSYEQYF. The CDR3 bases are TGTGCCAGCAGTTTCGGGACGGTGAGCTCCTACGAGCAGTACTTC. This chain links TRBV27 with TRBJ2-7, with D tentatively TRBD1 or TRBD2 (5 bases each). Germline-derived CDR1 and CDR2 are MNHEY and SMNVEV (reference sequence). The CDR3 is 15 amino acids. V lost 3 bases to trimming and J lost 0 bases, with 12 bases between them.